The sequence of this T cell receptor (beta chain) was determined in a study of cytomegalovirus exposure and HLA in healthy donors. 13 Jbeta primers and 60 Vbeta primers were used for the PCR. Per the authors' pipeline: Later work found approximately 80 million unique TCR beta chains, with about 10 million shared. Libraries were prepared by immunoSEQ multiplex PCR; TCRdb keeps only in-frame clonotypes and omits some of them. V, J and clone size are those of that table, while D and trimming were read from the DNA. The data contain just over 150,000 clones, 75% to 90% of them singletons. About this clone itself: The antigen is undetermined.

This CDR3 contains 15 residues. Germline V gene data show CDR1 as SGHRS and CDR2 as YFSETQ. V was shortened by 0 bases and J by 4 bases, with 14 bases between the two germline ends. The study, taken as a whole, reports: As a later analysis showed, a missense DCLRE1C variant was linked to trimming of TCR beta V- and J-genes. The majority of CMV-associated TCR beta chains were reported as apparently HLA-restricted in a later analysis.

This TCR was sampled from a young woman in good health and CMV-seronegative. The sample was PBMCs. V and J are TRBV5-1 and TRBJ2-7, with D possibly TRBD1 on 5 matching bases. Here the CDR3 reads CASSLAAGRFYEQYF. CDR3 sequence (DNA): TGCGCCAGCAGCTTGGCGGCAGGGCGCTTTTACGAGCAGTACTTC.